A single sample gave rise to the 6 T cell receptor beta chains below, sequenced in a study of blood T cells in healthy people across ages. Alongside a J-beta primer mix, a sample-barcoded 5' primer served in a second PCR lasting about 7 to 12 cycles. TCRdb recomputed calls from the 5' RACE reads with MiXCR, one row per CDR3 protein. This repertoire shows 760,000 or so distinct CDR3 sequences, around 25% found once; its top ten account for around 9.2%. These sequences were also reported in another study, on T cells of mothers and their children.

The specimen sequenced was blood. The receptors were sampled from a boy between 5 and 17 years old in good health.

This clonotype was observed a few times. The chain carries TRBV7-6 and TRBJ1-4; TRBD1 is a possible D gene (6 bases). V was pared by 4 bases and J by 4 bases, with 13 bases between. The CDR3 has 15 amino acids. Germline-derived CDR1 and CDR2 are SGHVS and FNYEAQ. CDR3 amino acids: CASSSGAGYNEKLFF. The CDR3 DNA reads as TGTGCCAGCAGCTCAGGGGCAGGCTATAATGAAAAACTGTTTTTT.

This clonotype was counted a few times. This chain uses TRBV28 with TRBJ2-2, with TRBD1 matching over 7 bases. The ends lost 6 bases at V and 3 bases at J; junction bases unmatched: 4. The CDR3 totals 14 residues. The germline V gene encodes CDR1 MDHEN and CDR2 SYDVKM. CDR3 sequence reads: CASRRGRDTGELFF. CDR3 nucleotide sequence: TGTGCCAGCAGAAGGGGGCGCGACACCGGGGAGCTGTTTTTT.

This clonotype has more than one count but fewer than ten. V usage is TRBV4-1 and J usage is TRBJ2-7; TRBD2 might be the D (5 bases). Trimming left V 4 bases short and J 1 base short, with 11 bases between. Germline V gene sequence: CDR1 MGHRA, CDR2 YSYEKL. CDR3 size: 14 residues. The CDR3 region has the DNA TGCGCCAGCAGCCCACTAGGGTTTTCCTACGAGCAGTACTTC. Its protein product is CASSPLGFSYEQYF.

The CDR3 is CASSLRVLGHETQYF. CDR3 coding DNA: TGTGCCAGCAGCTTGAGGGTTTTGGGGCATGAGACCCAGTACTTC. The rearrangement joins TRBV11-2 to TRBJ2-5; perhaps D is TRBD1 or TRBD2 (5 bases each). The CDR3 totals 15 residues. Between the trimmed V and J ends, which lost 3 bases and 5 bases, there was a span of 16 bases. Germline V gene sequence: CDR1 SGHAT, CDR2 FQNNGV.

This clonotype occurred a few times. The CDR3 DNA is TGTGCCAGCAGCTGGGGACCTCGGACTGAAGCTTTCTTT. It translates to CASSWGPRTEAFF. The chain carries TRBV7-9 and TRBJ1-1; possible D gene TRBD1, 5 bases. V lost 4 bases, J lost 5 bases, and 11 bases lay in between. Germline V gene lookup returns CDR1 SEHNR and CDR2 FQNEAQ (reference sequence). This CDR3 has 13 amino acids. Full variable domain (rest looked up from reference TRBV7-9 and TRBJ1-1): DTGVSQNPRHKITKRGQNVTFRCDPISEHNRLYWYRQTLGQGPEFLTYFQNEAQLEKSRLLSDRFSAERPKGSFSTLEIQRTEQGDSAMYLCASSWGPRTEAFFGQGTRLTVV.

The table lists this clonotype with a few counts. The chain joins TRBV10-3 to TRBJ2-6; tentatively, D is TRBD2 (6 bases). The germline V gene encodes CDR1 ENHRY and CDR2 SYGVKD. Between the trimmed V and J ends, which lost 2 bases and 0 bases, there was a span of 17 bases. The CDR3 runs 19 residues. This CDR3 is CAISEPGLAVTSGANVLTF. The DNA of the CDR3 is TGTGCCATCAGTGAGCCGGGGTTAGCGGTTACCTCTGGGGCCAACGTCCTGACTTTC.